This T cell receptor beta chain was observed in a study of cytomegalovirus exposure and HLA in healthy donors. This clone was seen more than once but under ten times. Primers: 60 Vbeta forward and 13 Jbeta reverse. Profiling relied on immunoSEQ multiplex PCR, and the TCRdb table lists in-frame clones only, not all of them. The table includes some 110,000 clones, roughly a tenth detected once. This CDR3 region has 11 residues. Unmatched junction bases numbered 2, after V lost 5 bases and J lost 10 bases. Germline-derived CDR1 and CDR2 are MNHEY and SVGAGI. The sequence came from a man in his forties in good health and CMV-seropositive. The J gene is TRBJ1-1, the V gene TRBV6-5, with 9 bases lining up with TRBD1. Specimen: PBMCs. For the CDR3, the DNA is TGTGCCAGCAGTCAACAGGGGGCAGCTTTCTTT. Encoded protein: CASSQQGAAFF.